Reported below is one T cell receptor (beta chain). What it recognizes is unknown. The data originate from a study of T and B cells in COVID-19 patients. Looking at the study overall: The recovered cohort's median age was about 36 years, versus approximately 63 years in active infection. Comorbidities linked to unfavorable COVID-19 outcome were present in about 90% of the 20 active-infection patients.

The CDR3 runs 14 residues. Germline CDR1 is SGHRS and CDR2 is YFSETQ. V shed 4 bases, J shed 7 bases, and the junction held 9 bases outside the gene matches. From blood, about 220-500 ng of genomic DNA served as TRB template. TRB rearrangements were amplified by multiplex PCR with BIOMED2 TRB-A/B primers. TCRdb redid the calling of the multiplex PCR reads with MiXCR, one entry per CDR3 protein. Of around 9,000 distinct CDR3 sequences in the sample, over 25% are singletons; the top ten hold roughly 23%. Study-wide points: CD4+, regulatory T cell, CD8+ and sorted SARS-CoV-2-responsive or tetramer+ T cells were not yet sequenced.

The chain combines TRBV5-1 with TRBJ1-2, with 8 bases aligning to TRBD1. The origin of this receptor is a human donor who had recovered from COVID-19. Material: blood. The CDR3: CASSIDQGAGGYTF. CDR3 coding DNA: TGCGCCAGCAGCATAGATCAGGGGGCCGGTGGCTACACCTTC.